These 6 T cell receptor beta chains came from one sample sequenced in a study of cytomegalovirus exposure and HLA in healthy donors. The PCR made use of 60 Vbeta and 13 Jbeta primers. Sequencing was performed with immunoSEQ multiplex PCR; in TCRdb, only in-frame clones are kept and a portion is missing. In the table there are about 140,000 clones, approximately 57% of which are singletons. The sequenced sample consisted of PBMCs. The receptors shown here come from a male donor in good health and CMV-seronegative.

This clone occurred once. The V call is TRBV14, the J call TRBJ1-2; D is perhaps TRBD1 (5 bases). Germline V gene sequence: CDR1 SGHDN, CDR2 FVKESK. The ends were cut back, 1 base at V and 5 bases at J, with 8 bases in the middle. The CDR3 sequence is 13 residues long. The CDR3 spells CASSQGQGYGYTF. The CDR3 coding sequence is TGTGCCAGCAGCCAAGGGCAGGGTTATGGCTACACCTTC.

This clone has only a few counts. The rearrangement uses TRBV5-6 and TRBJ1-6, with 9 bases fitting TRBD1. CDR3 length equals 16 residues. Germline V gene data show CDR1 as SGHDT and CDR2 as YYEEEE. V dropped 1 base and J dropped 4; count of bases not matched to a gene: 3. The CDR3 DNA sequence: TGTGCCAGCAGCTTGCTGGGACAGGGTTATAATTCACCCCTCCACTTT. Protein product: CASSLLGQGYNSPLHF. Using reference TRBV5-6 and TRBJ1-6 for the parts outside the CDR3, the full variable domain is DAGVTQSPTHLIKTRGQQVTLRCSPKSGHDTVSWYQQALGQGPQFIFQYYEEEERQRGNFPDRFSGHQFPNYSSELNVNALLLGDSALYLCASSLLGQGYNSPLHFGNGTRLTVT.

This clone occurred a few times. In nucleotides, the CDR3 is TGTGCCAGCAGCAGACAGGGGACCCCAGATACGCAGTATTTT. Translating it yields CASSRQGTPDTQYF. The chain uses TRBV7-9 and TRBJ2-3, with 8 bases matching TRBD1. Germline-derived CDR1 and CDR2 are SEHNR and FQNEAQ (reference sequence). The junction had 5 bases not matched to a gene; V was cut back by 5 bases and J by 4 bases. The CDR3 spans 14 residues.

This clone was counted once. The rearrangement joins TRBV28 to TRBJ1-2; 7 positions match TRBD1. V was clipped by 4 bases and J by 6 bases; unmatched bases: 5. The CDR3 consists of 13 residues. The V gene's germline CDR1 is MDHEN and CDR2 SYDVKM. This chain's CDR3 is CASSSGTVHGYTF. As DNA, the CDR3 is TGTGCCAGCAGTTCCGGGACAGTGCATGGCTACACCTTC.

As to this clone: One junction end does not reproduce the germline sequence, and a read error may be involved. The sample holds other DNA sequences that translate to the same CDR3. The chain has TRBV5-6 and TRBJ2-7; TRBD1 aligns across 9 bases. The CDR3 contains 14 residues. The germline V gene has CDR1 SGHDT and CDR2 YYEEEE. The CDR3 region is CASSLAGTGYEQYF. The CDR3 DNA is TGTGCGAGCAGCTTGGCCGGGACAGGGTACGAGCAGTACTTC.

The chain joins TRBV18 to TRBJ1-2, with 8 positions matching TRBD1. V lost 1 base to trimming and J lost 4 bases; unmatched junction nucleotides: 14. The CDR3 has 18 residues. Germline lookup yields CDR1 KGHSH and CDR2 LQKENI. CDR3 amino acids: CASSPLTGQAQILYGYTF. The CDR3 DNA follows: TGTGCCAGCTCACCACTAACGGGACAGGCCCAAATCCTCTATGGCTACACCTTC.